These T cell receptor beta chains were read from a single sample in a study of OX40 agonist ivuxolimab in advanced cancers. The table came from immunoSEQ multiplex PCR; TCRdb's copy has only in-frame clones and leaves some out. The table includes over 9,500 clones, around 90% detected once. Specimen: CD4+ or CD8+ T cells sorted from blood, collected in a trial of the OX40 agonist ivuxolimab. The receptors here all came from an adult with an advanced solid tumor such as melanoma, head and neck, liver or kidney cancer. Each CDR3 is given with its conserved first and last residue. A D gene is named only where the DNA matches it firmly. Where a row states a size, it is once, few, many or the class of an expanded clone; other rows omit it.

D	V	size	J	CDR3	DNA
-	TRBV19	-	TRBJ1-5	CASRVGGGGNQPQHF	TGTGCCAGTAGAGTTGGGGGGGGTGGCAATCAGCCCCAGCATTTT
TRBD1	TRBV9	-	TRBJ1-1	CASSVDNRGRNTEAFF	TGTGCCAGCAGCGTAGATAACAGGGGTCGGAACACTGAAGCTTTCTTT
TRBD2	TRBV9	-	TRBJ2-1	CASSPGLGLYNEQFF	TGTGCCAGCAGCCCAGGACTAGGCCTCTACAATGAGCAGTTCTTC
TRBD2	TRBV27	-	TRBJ2-3	CASREAGDADTQYF	TGTGCCAGCAGAGAAGCGGGAGATGCAGATACGCAGTATTTT
TRBD1	TRBV29-1	-	TRBJ1-2	CSVDRGPQDYGYTF	TGCAGCGTGGACAGGGGGCCACAAGACTATGGCTACACCTTC
-	TRBV9	-	TRBJ2-1	CASSHDLRGSSYNEQFF	TGTGCCAGCAGCCACGACTTACGGGGGAGCTCCTACAATGAGCAGTTCTTC
TRBD1	TRBV10-2	-	TRBJ1-1	CASSEGTGALENTEAFF	TGCGCCAGCAGTGAGGGGACAGGGGCCCTCGAGAACACTGAAGCTTTCTTT
-	TRBV7-2	-	TRBJ1-2	CASSSGVSIYGYTF	TGTGCCAGCAGCTCCGGTGTCTCCATCTATGGCTACACCTTC
-	TRBV4-1	-	TRBJ2-4	CASSQPDGRLAKNIQYF	TGCGCCAGCAGCCAACCGGACGGCCGCCTAGCCAAAAACATTCAGTACTTC
TRBD2	TRBV4-1	-	TRBJ2-1	CASSQEGLANHEQFF	TGCGCCAGCAGCCAAGAAGGACTAGCAAACCATGAGCAGTTCTTC
-	TRBV7-6	once	TRBJ2-5	CASSFYLGVGETQYF	TGTGCCAGCAGCTTTTACTTGGGTGTCGGAGAGACCCAGTACTTC
-	TRBV2	-	TRBJ2-7	CASTKGGLNYEQYF	TGTGCCAGCACCAAGGGGGGGCTGAACTACGAGCAGTACTTC
TRBD1	TRBV9	-	TRBJ2-7	CASSPGQGNPLAYEQYF	TGTGCCAGCTCGCCGGGACAGGGTAACCCTTTGGCCTACGAGCAGTACTTC
TRBD2	TRBV27	-	TRBJ2-5	CASSFAGGVQETQYF	TGTGCCAGCAGTTTTGCGGGAGGCGTCCAAGAGACCCAGTACTTC
-	TRBV6-5	-	TRBJ2-7	CATLGLGNEQYF	TGTGCCACCTTGGGCCTGGGCAACGAGCAGTACTTC
-	TRBV30	-	TRBJ1-6	CAWNSHRESSPLHF	TGTGCCTGGAACTCCCACAGGGAAAGTTCACCCCTCCACTTT
TRBD2	TRBV9	-	TRBJ2-3	CASSVGAQAGRTDTQYF	TGTGCCAGCAGCGTAGGGGCACAAGCGGGACGCACAGATACGCAGTATTTT
-	TRBV6-6	once	TRBJ1-5	CASSYPDRNQPQHF	TGTGCCAGCAGTTACCCGGATCGAAATCAGCCCCAGCATTTT
-	TRBV5-1	-	TRBJ1-5	CASSLWAGENQPQHF	TGCGCCAGCAGCTTGTGGGCAGGGGAAAATCAGCCCCAGCATTTT
-	TRBV7-6	-	TRBJ2-1	CASSSLGGAGPNEQFF	TGTGCCAGCAGCTCACTCGGGGGAGCTGGGCCCAATGAGCAGTTCTTC
-	TRBV30	-	TRBJ2-7	CAWSESYEQYF	TGTGCCTGGAGCGAGAGCTACGAGCAGTACTTC
TRBD1	TRBV7-6	once	TRBJ2-5	CASSLTRTGRETQYF	TGTGCCAGCAGCTTAACAAGGACAGGGCGGGAGACCCAGTACTTC
-	TRBV6-5	few	TRBJ1-5	CASSLGAHQPQHF	TGTGCCAGCAGTCTTGGGGCACACCAGCCCCAGCATTTT
TRBD2	TRBV11-3	-	TRBJ2-5	CASSRAGGPRETQYF	TGTGCCAGCAGCCGAGCGGGGGGGCCTCGAGAGACCCAGTACTTC
-	TRBV15	-	TRBJ2-3	CATSRGDSSTDTQYF	TGTGCCACCAGCAGAGGAGACAGTAGCACAGATACGCAGTATTTT
TRBD1	TRBV6-5	-	TRBJ2-2	CASNSGQGSGELFF	TGTGCCAGCAACTCCGGACAGGGGAGCGGGGAGCTGTTTTTT
-	TRBV4-3	-	TRBJ1-2	CASSQDRFRAVPLSSGEGGYTF	TGCGCCAGCAGCCAAGATAGATTCCGGGCGGTTCCGTTATCCTCAGGGGAGGGAGGCTACACCTTC
-	TRBV27	-	TRBJ1-5	CASSPIGGSNQPQHF	TGTGCCAGCAGCCCGATTGGGGGTAGCAATCAGCCCCAGCATTTT
TRBD2	TRBV6-5	-	TRBJ2-3	CASSYIAGGTDTQYF	TGTGCCAGCAGTTACATAGCGGGGGGAACAGATACGCAGTATTTT
-	TRBV5-5	-	TRBJ1-1	CASSLEGWNTEAFF	TGTGCCAGCAGCTTGGAAGGCTGGAACACTGAAGCTTTCTTT
TRBD2	TRBV27	-	TRBJ2-1	CASSSLAGGPNEQFF	TGTGCCAGCAGTTCACTAGCGGGGGGCCCGAATGAGCAGTTCTTC
-	TRBV13	-	TRBJ2-7	CASSLRGARAYEQYF	TGTGCCAGCAGCTTACGGGGGGCCAGGGCCTACGAGCAGTACTTC
-	TRBV7-9	-	TRBJ1-3	CASSPVLGAGNTIYF	TGTGCCAGCAGCCCTGTCTTGGGGGCTGGAAACACCATATATTTT
-	TRBV9	-	TRBJ2-7	CASSVYGGFYEQYF	TGTGCCAGCAGCGTATACGGGGGCTTCTACGAGCAGTACTTC
-	TRBV29-1	-	TRBJ2-1	CSVEGGAGAYNEQFF	TGCAGCGTTGAGGGGGGGGCGGGAGCTTACAATGAGCAGTTCTTC
TRBD1	TRBV2	-	TRBJ2-3	CASDPLVGTASTDTQYF	TGTGCCAGCGACCCTCTGGTCGGGACAGCCAGCACAGATACGCAGTATTTT
TRBD2	TRBV11-2	once	TRBJ2-7	CASSLALAGIYEQYF	TGTGCCAGCAGCTTAGCGCTAGCGGGGATCTACGAGCAGTACTTC
TRBD2	TRBV18	-	TRBJ2-3	CASSPGAGRASVDTQYF	TGTGCCAGCTCACCGGGAGCCGGGAGGGCTTCGGTAGATACGCAGTATTTT
-	TRBV2	-	TRBJ2-3	CASRGGVDLSTDTQYF	TGTGCCAGCAGAGGCGGCGTGGACTTAAGCACAGATACGCAGTATTTT
-	TRBV30	-	TRBJ1-1	CAWFGGVVGAFF	TGTGCCTGGTTCGGGGGAGTTGTCGGGGCTTTCTTT
-	TRBV13	-	TRBJ2-7	CASSHGTPGEQYF	TGTGCCAGCAGCCACGGGACCCCGGGGGAGCAGTACTTC
-	TRBV27	-	TRBJ1-5	CASSLRGGNQPQHF	TGTGCCAGCAGTTTGAGGGGTGGCAATCAGCCCCAGCATTTT
TRBD1	TRBV30	-	TRBJ2-7	CAWSPMVLGQGKTNEQYF	TGTGCCTGGTCCCCCATGGTCCTCGGACAGGGGAAAACTAACGAGCAGTACTTC
-	TRBV5-5	once	TRBJ2-4	CASSLIQLLAKNIQYF	TGTGCCAGCAGCTTGATTCAGCTTCTAGCCAAAAACATTCAGTACTTC
TRBD2	TRBV19	-	TRBJ2-1	CASTISGGSYNEQFF	TGTGCCAGTACCATTAGCGGGGGCTCCTACAATGAGCAGTTCTTC